These T cell receptor beta chains were read from a single sample in a study of blood T cell repertoires in COVID-19. The protocol was immunoSEQ multiplex PCR, while the TCRdb copy is restricted to in-frame clones and leaves out a portion. The table records about 310,000 clones, around 87% of them present only once. Sequencing input: peripheral blood. The receptors originated from a woman in her 50s who had recovered from COVID-19. CDR3s include the opening cysteine and the closing phenylalanine or tryptophan. A D gene is named only where the DNA matches it firmly. Clone size is shown for a subset of rows, as once, few, many or a class of expanded clone.

d_gene: -
v_gene: TRBV3-1/TRBV3-2
j_gene: TRBJ1-6
abundance: once
CDR3nt: TGTGCCAGCAGCCTAGGACAGAATAATTCACCCCTCCACTTT
CDR3aa: CASSLGQNNSPLHF

d_gene: -
v_gene: TRBV5-1
j_gene: TRBJ1-5
abundance: -
CDR3nt: TGCGCCAGCAGGAATACGGCGGCGGGGCCCCAGCATTTT
CDR3aa: CASRNTAAGPQHF

d_gene: -
v_gene: TRBV19
j_gene: TRBJ2-2
abundance: -
CDR3nt: TGTGCCAGTAAATGGCGGGGAGCTACCGGGGAGCTGTTTTTT
CDR3aa: CASKWRGATGELFF

d_gene: -
v_gene: TRBV6-5
j_gene: TRBJ2-1
abundance: -
CDR3nt: TGTGCCAGCAGGCGAAACGGGGGTAATGAGCAGTTCTTC
CDR3aa: CASRRNGGNEQFF

d_gene: TRBD2
v_gene: TRBV5-1
j_gene: TRBJ2-1
abundance: once
CDR3nt: TGCGCCAGCAGCTTGGCGGGGGGGCTTTTTGAGCAGTTCTTC
CDR3aa: CASSLAGGLFEQFF

d_gene: -
v_gene: TRBV19
j_gene: TRBJ1-2
abundance: -
CDR3nt: TGTGCCAGTAGTGCCCGACAGGAATCCTATGGCTACACCTTC
CDR3aa: CASSARQESYGYTF

d_gene: -
v_gene: TRBV4-3
j_gene: TRBJ2-7
abundance: -
CDR3nt: TGCGCCAGCAGCCAAGATTCGGGGCGGGGAGACCGATCCTACGAGCAGTACTTC
CDR3aa: CASSQDSGRGDRSYEQYF

d_gene: -
v_gene: TRBV2
j_gene: TRBJ1-1
abundance: -
CDR3nt: TGTGCCAGCAATCAGGGAAGGGAGGTCGCTGAAGCTTTCTTT
CDR3aa: CASNQGREVAEAFF

d_gene: TRBD2
v_gene: TRBV7-2
j_gene: TRBJ2-5
abundance: -
CDR3nt: TGTGCCAGCAGCTTAGAGGGGACTAGCACCGAGACCCAGTACTTC
CDR3aa: CASSLEGTSTETQYF

d_gene: -
v_gene: TRBV19
j_gene: TRBJ1-2
abundance: -
CDR3nt: TGTGCCAGTAGTCCGGGACAATCGGTTGGCTACACCTTC
CDR3aa: CASSPGQSVGYTF

d_gene: TRBD1
v_gene: TRBV5-1
j_gene: TRBJ2-3
abundance: -
CDR3nt: TGCGCCAGCAGCCCGGGACAGGGGATAGATACGCAGTATTTT
CDR3aa: CASSPGQGIDTQYF

d_gene: TRBD1
v_gene: TRBV19
j_gene: TRBJ1-5
abundance: -
CDR3nt: TGTGCCAGTAGTAGGGGACAGCTTAGCAATCAGCCCCAGCATTTT
CDR3aa: CASSRGQLSNQPQHF

d_gene: TRBD2
v_gene: TRBV7-3
j_gene: TRBJ2-1
abundance: -
CDR3nt: TGTGCCAGCAGCTCTCACTTGGGGAGGGAGGAGGGTGAGCAGTTCTTC
CDR3aa: CASSSHLGREEGEQFF

d_gene: -
v_gene: TRBV10-3
j_gene: TRBJ2-7
abundance: -
CDR3nt: TGTGCCATCAGTGGCGTCTCCTACGAGCAGTACTTC
CDR3aa: CAISGVSYEQYF

d_gene: -
v_gene: TRBV15
j_gene: TRBJ2-7
abundance: -
CDR3nt: TGTGCCACCAGCAGAGATCTGAGGTACGAGCAGTACTTC
CDR3aa: CATSRDLRYEQYF